This TCR beta chain was retrieved from a study of neoadjuvant anti-PD-1 for oral cavity cancer. Study-wide background: Patients without progression got a fourth dose around day 43. Overall study results and limits: Treg/Th17 ratio rose with pretreatment blood and fell with post-treatment tumor TCRbeta clonality.

Regarding time point: after neoadjuvant nivolumab, at surgical resection. Tumor libraries mostly used 4.8 ug genomic DNA, two replicates each. Produced via immunoSEQ multiplex PCR; TCRdb's table is partial and in-frame only. The repertoire holds 35,000 to 40,000 clones, 38% seen once, with approximately 15% in the top ten. The germline V gene encodes CDR1 SGDLS and CDR2 YYNGEE. J was trimmed by 4 bases and V by 6 bases; bases with no gene match: 9. The CDR3 covers 14 residues. Remarks on this clone: Antigen specificity is unknown.

Specimen: tumor tissue, collected after nivolumab (anti-PD-1) treatment. The receptor was isolated from a person between 40 and 85 years old with oral cavity squamous cell carcinoma. The chain joins TRBV9 to TRBJ1-2; 7 positions agree with TRBD1. CDR3 nucleotides: TGTGCCAGCACCCGGGACAGTTTGCCCTATGGCTACACCTTC. It is translated as CASTRDSLPYGYTF.